This T cell receptor beta chain was captured by sequencing in a study of human T cells and chemical hapten exposure. The V end was cut by 4 bases, the J end by 0 bases, with 10 bases between. CDR3 length equals 13 residues. Germline assignment: CDR1 DFQATT and CDR2 SNEGSKA (reference sequence). Time point described: patch test 1, 2 weeks after DPC sensitization. Indicated treatment: therapeutic diphenylcyclopropenone sensitization with weekly scalp DPC. Unique molecular identifiers were affixed to discrete cDNA molecules within the library. TCRdb called the RACE reads again in MiXCR, with one record for every CDR3 protein. The profile shows 75,000 to 100,000 distinct CDR3 sequences, 9.5% to 15% of them singletons.

The clonotype originates from a woman aged 35 to 49 with alopecia areata. Some clones in this sample may be carry-over from other donors' samples. Specimen: whole blood, collected in connection with sensitization to the hapten diphenylcyclopropenone (DPC). The chain couples TRBV20-1 to TRBJ2-7; D gene unclear. The CDR3 bases are TGCAGTGCTACGGACGGTGACTCCTACGAGCAGTACTTC. Its translation: CSATDGDSYEQYF.